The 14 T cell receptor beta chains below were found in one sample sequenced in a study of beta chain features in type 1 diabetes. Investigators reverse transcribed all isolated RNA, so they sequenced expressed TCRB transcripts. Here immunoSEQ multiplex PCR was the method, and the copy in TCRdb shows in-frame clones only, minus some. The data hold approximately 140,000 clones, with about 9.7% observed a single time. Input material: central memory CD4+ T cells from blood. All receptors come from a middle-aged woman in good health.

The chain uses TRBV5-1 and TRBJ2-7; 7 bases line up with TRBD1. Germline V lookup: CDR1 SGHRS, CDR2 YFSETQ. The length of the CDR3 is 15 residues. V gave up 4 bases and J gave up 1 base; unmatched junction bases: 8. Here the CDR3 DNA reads TGCGCCAGCAGCCCCGGGACAGTGGGATCCTACGAGCAGTACTTC. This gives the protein CASSPGTVGSYEQYF.

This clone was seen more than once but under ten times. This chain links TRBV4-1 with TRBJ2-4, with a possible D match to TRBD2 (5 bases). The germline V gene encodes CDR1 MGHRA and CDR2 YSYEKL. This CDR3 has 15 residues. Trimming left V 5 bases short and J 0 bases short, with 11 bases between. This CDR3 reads CASSDRTLAKNIQYF. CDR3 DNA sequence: TGCGCCAGCAGCGACCGGACTTTAGCCAAAAACATTCAGTACTTC.

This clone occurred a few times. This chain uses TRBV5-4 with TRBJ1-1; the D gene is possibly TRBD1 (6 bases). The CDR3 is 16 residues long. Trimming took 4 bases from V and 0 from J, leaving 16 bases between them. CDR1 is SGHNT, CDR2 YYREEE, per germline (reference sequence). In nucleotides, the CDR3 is TGTGCCAGCAGCCCAGGGGCCGAGTACATGAACACTGAAGCTTTCTTT. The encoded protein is CASSPGAEYMNTEAFF.

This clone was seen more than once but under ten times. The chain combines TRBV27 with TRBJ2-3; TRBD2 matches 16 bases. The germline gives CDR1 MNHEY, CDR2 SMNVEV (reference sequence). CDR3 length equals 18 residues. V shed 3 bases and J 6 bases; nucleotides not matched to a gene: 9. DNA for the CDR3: TGTGCCAGCAGTTTCGCATCCGGGACTAGCGGGGGGGCCGATACGCAGTATTTT. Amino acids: CASSFASGTSGGADTQYF.

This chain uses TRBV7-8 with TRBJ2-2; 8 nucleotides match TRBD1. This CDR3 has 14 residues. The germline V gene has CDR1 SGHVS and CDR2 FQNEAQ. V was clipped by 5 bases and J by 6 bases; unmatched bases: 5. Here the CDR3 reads CASSDRGPSGELFF. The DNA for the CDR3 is TGTGCCAGCAGCGACAGGGGCCCCTCCGGGGAGCTGTTTTTT. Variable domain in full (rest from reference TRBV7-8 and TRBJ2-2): GAGVSQSPRYKVAKRGQDVALRCDPISGHVSLFWYQQALGQGPEFLTYFQNEAQLDKSGLPSDRFFAERPEGSVSTLKIQRTQQEDSAVYLCASSDRGPSGELFFGEGSRLTVL.

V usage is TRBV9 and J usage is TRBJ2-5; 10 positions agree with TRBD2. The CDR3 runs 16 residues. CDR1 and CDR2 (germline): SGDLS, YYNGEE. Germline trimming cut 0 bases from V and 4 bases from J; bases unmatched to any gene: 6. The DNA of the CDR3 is TGTGCCAGCAGCGTAGCGGGGGGACTAGCGAGAGAGACCCAGTACTTC. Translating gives CASSVAGGLARETQYF. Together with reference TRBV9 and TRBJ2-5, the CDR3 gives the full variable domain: DSGVTQTPKHLITATGQRVTLRCSPRSGDLSVYWYQQSLDQGLQFLIQYYNGEERAKGNILERFSAQQFPDLHSELNLSSLELGDSALYFCASSVAGGLARETQYFGPGTRLLVL.

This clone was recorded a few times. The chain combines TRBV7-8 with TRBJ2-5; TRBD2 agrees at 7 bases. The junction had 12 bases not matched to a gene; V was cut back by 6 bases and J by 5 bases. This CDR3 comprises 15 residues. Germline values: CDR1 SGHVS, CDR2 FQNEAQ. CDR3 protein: CASRPRERGWETQYF. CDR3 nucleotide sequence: TGTGCCAGCAGGCCCCGGGAGCGGGGTTGGGAGACCCAGTACTTC.

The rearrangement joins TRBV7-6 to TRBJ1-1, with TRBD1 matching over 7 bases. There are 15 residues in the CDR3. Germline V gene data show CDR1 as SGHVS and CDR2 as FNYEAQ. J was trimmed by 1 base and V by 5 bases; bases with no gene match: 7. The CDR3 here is CASSPSNRGNTEAFF. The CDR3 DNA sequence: TGTGCCAGCAGCCCCTCAAACAGGGGGAACACTGAAGCTTTCTTT.

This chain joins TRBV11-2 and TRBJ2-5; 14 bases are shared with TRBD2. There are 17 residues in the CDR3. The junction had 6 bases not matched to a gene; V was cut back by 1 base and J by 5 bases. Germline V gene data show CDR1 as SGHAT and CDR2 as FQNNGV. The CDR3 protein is CASSLGTSGGSYETQYF. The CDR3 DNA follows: TGTGCCAGCAGCTTAGGGACTAGCGGGGGGTCCTATGAGACCCAGTACTTC.

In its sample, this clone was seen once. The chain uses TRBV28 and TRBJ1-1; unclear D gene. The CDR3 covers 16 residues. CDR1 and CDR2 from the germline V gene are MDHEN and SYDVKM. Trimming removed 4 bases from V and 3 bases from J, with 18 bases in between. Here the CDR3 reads CASSSDGRVRDTEAFF. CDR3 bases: TGTGCCAGCAGTTCCGACGGGAGGGTGCGAGACACTGAAGCTTTCTTT.

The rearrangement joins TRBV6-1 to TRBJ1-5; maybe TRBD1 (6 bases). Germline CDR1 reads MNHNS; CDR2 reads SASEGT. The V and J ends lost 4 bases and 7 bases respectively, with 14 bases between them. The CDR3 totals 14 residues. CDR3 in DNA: TGTGCCAGCAGTGTGGCAGGGGCCAACCAGCCCCAGCATTTT. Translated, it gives CASSVAGANQPQHF.

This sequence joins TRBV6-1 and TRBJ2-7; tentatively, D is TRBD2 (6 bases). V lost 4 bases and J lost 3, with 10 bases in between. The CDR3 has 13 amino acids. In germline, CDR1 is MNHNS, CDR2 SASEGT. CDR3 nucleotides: TGTGCCAGCAGTGGGGGACTGAGCTACGAGCAGTACTTC. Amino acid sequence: CASSGGLSYEQYF.

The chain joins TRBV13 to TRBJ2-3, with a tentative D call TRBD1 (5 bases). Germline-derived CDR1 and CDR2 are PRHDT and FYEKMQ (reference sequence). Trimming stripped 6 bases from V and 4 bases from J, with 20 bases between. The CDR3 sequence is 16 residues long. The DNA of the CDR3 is TGTGCCAGCAGTGGGATCGGCAGGGTGGGCGCAGATACGCAGTATTTT. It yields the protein CASSGIGRVGADTQYF. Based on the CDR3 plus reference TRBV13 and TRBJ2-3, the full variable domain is AAGVIQSPRHLIKEKRETATLKCYPIPRHDTVYWYQQGPGQDPQFLISFYEKMQSDKGSIPDRFSAQQFSDYHSELNMSSLELGDSALYFCASSGIGRVGADTQYFGPGTRLTVL.

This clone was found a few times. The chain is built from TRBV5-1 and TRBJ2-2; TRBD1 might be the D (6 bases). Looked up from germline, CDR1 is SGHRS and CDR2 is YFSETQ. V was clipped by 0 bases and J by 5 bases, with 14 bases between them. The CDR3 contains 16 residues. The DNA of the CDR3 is TGCGCCAGCAGCTTGGCCGGGACAAGGGAAACCGGGGAGCTGTTTTTT. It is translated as CASSLAGTRETGELFF.